Below, 29 T cell receptor beta chains from the same sample are listed, as sequenced in a study of blood T cell repertoires in COVID-19. This table comes from immunoSEQ multiplex PCR, and its TCRdb copy is limited to in-frame clones, with some not included. Of about 170,000 clones in the sample, around nine tenths were seen once. Sequenced input: peripheral blood. The receptors come from a woman aged 80 or over with COVID-19, enrolled during active disease.

V gene TRBV6-2 or TRBV6-3 combines with J gene TRBJ2-1; TRBD2 aligns across 10 bases. With 6 bases clipped from V and 6 bases from J, the junction kept 8 bases outside the gene matches. The CDR3 is 15 residues long. Germline assignment: CDR1 MNHEY and CDR2 SVGEGT. The CDR3 DNA is TGTGCCAGCAGCCACACGGGACTAGCGTTCAATGAGCAGTTCTTC. It codes for CASSHTGLAFNEQFF.

The chain uses TRBV7-6 and TRBJ1-2; TRBD1 aligns across 7 bases. V dropped 0 bases and J dropped 6; count of bases not matched to a gene: 4. Germline loops: CDR1 SGHVS, CDR2 FNYEAQ. CDR3 length: 14 residues. The CDR3 reads CASSLAAGGNGYTF. The CDR3 region has the DNA TGTGCCAGCAGCTTAGCGGCAGGGGGAAATGGCTACACCTTC.

The rearrangement links TRBV19 to TRBJ1-5; 8 bases map to TRBD1. CDR3 length equals 15 residues. Unmatched junction bases numbered 9, after V lost 5 bases and J lost 6 bases. The germline V gene has CDR1 LNHDA and CDR2 SQIVND (reference sequence). The CDR3 DNA sequence: TGTGCCAGTAGTGCAGACAGGGGTCGGGGTCAGCCCCAGCATTTT. It specifies CASSADRGRGQPQHF.

The chain employs TRBV9 and TRBJ2-1; TRBD2 matches at 11 bases. Germline V lookup: CDR1 SGDLS, CDR2 YYNGEE. Trimming at V came to 3 bases and at J to 3 bases, leaving 17 bases not matched to a gene. This CDR3 region has 20 residues. Here the CDR3 DNA reads TGTGCCAGCAGCGGGGGTCCTACTAGCGGGAGCCCCATTTTCTACAATGAGCAGTTCTTC. Amino acid sequence: CASSGGPTSGSPIFYNEQFF.

In its sample, this clone was seen a few times. The chain carries TRBV2 and TRBJ2-1, with D possibly matching TRBD2 (6 bases). The CDR3 has 12 amino acids. The germline CDR1 and CDR2 sequences are SNHLY and FYNNEI. V dropped 8 bases and J dropped 8 bases, with 13 bases sitting between them. Here the CDR3 DNA reads TGTGCCAGCGGGAAGACTAGTTATGAGCAGTTCTTC. It specifies CASGKTSYEQFF.

The CDR3 bases are TGTGCCAGCAGTGACTCCGGGACAGGGTATCTCAACACCATATATTTT. It codes for CASSDSGTGYLNTIYF. The chain has TRBV25-1 and TRBJ1-3; 9 bases fit TRBD1. Trimming took 3 bases from V and 7 from J; bases not matched to a gene: 10. Germline V CDR1 and CDR2: MGHDK, SYGVNS. The CDR3 is made up of 16 amino acids.

This sequence joins TRBV6-1 and TRBJ2-1; tentative D call: TRBD1 (5 bases). Trimming took 7 bases from V and 7 from J, leaving 11 bases between them. In germline, CDR1 is MNHNS, CDR2 SASEGT. CDR3 length: 12 amino acids. CDR3 protein: CASTEGENEQFF. Here the CDR3 DNA reads TGTGCCAGCACCGAAGGGGAAAATGAGCAGTTCTTC.

The rearrangement uses TRBV16 and TRBJ1-2, with TRBD1 matching over 7 bases. The CDR3 runs to 17 residues. Germline V gene data show CDR1 as KGHSY and CDR2 as FQNENV. The V and J ends lost 5 bases and 4 bases, in that order; junction bases with no gene match: 16. The CDR3 DNA sequence: TGTGCCAGCAGCGAACAGATACAGGGGCAATTGGGCTATGGCTACACCTTC. Encoded protein: CASSEQIQGQLGYGYTF. The full variable domain, completed using reference TRBV16 and TRBJ1-2, is GEEVAQTPKHLVRGEGQKAKLYCAPIKGHSYVFWYQQVLKNEFKFLISFQNENVFDETGMPKERFSAKCLPNSPCSLEIQATKLEDSAVYFCASSEQIQGQLGYGYTFGSGTRLTVV.

The chain carries TRBV19 and TRBJ2-3; 8 nucleotides align to TRBD2. J gave up 4 bases and V 5 bases, and 11 bases lay outside the gene matches. Germline V gene data show CDR1 as LNHDA and CDR2 as SQIVND (reference sequence). This CDR3 spans 16 amino acids. DNA for the CDR3: TGTGCCAGTAGTTCCGGACTAGCTAGGATCTCAGATACGCAGTATTTT. Protein sequence: CASSSGLARISDTQYF. The variable domain in full, completed from reference TRBV19 and TRBJ2-3, reads DGGITQSPKYLFRKEGQNVTLSCEQNLNHDAMYWYRQDPGQGLRLIYYSQIVNDFQKGDIAEGYSVSREKKESFPLTVTSAQKNPTAFYLCASSSGLARISDTQYFGPGTRLTVL.

The J gene is TRBJ1-1, the V gene TRBV28; D is undetermined. The germline V gene has CDR1 MDHEN and CDR2 SYDVKM. The CDR3 is 14 amino acids. With 2 bases removed from V and 0 bases from J, the gap between germline ends came to 7 bases. This CDR3 is CASSLTIMNTEAFF. For the CDR3, the DNA is TGTGCCAGCAGTTTAACTATCATGAACACTGAAGCTTTCTTT.

Here the CDR3 reads CASSRSTGTSGRALYEQYF. In DNA, the CDR3 is TGTGCCAGCAGCCGCTCTACCGGGACTAGCGGGAGGGCCCTCTACGAGCAGTACTTC. The J gene is TRBJ2-7, the V gene TRBV3-1 (or the pseudogene TRBV3-2); 16 nucleotides align to TRBD2. Germline trimming cut 4 bases from V and 3 bases from J; bases unmatched to any gene: 12. This CDR3 spans 19 amino acids. Germline CDR1 reads LGHDT; CDR2 reads YNNKEL (reference sequence).

The rearrangement uses TRBV7-6 and TRBJ2-7; 8 bases are a match to TRBD2. Germline lookup yields CDR1 SGHVS and CDR2 FNYEAQ. The CDR3 extends over 14 amino acids. After removal of 5 bases from V and 7 bases from J, the junction contained 10 bases not matched to a gene. CDR3 sequence (DNA): TGTGCCAGCAGCCCTCCAGCGGGAGTGGGGGAGCAGTACTTC. The encoded protein is CASSPPAGVGEQYF. Variable domain in full (rest from reference TRBV7-6 and TRBJ2-7): GAGVSQSPRYKVTKRGQDVALRCDPISGHVSLYWYRQALGQGPEFLTYFNYEAQQDKSGLPNDRFSAERPEGSISTLTIQRTEQRDSAMYRCASSPPAGVGEQYFGPGTRLTVT.

The rearrangement joins TRBV19 to TRBJ2-2; D perhaps matches TRBD2 (6 bases). Trimming took off 7 bases at V and 6 bases at J, with 15 bases between the two ends. This CDR3 has 14 amino acids. Germline CDR1 is LNHDA and CDR2 is SQIVND (reference sequence). The DNA of the CDR3 is TGTGCCAGTACCCAGGCTACGGGAGCCGGGGAGCTGTTTTTT. Translating it yields CASTQATGAGELFF.

This chain uses TRBV7-2 with TRBJ2-7; 11 bases line up with TRBD2. The CDR3 contains 16 residues. J was trimmed by 7 bases and V by 4 bases; bases with no gene match: 12. CDR1 and CDR2 (germline): SGHTA, FQGNSA. The CDR3 DNA is TGTGCCAGCAGCTACACGAGTAGCGGGAGGGCCGGGGAGCAGTACTTC. It specifies CASSYTSSGRAGEQYF.

The V gene is TRBV19, the J gene TRBJ1-1, with no clear D. Looked up from germline, CDR1 is LNHDA and CDR2 is SQIVND (reference sequence). CDR3 size: 14 residues. The V and J ends lost 1 base and 2 bases respectively, with 8 bases between them. CDR3 protein: CASSIGRYNTEAFF. The CDR3 bases are TGTGCCAGTAGTATAGGTCGGTACAACACTGAAGCTTTCTTT.

The gene calls are TRBV19 and TRBJ1-5; 7 bases are shared with TRBD1. CDR3 size: 15 residues. Germline V lookup: CDR1 LNHDA, CDR2 SQIVND (reference sequence). V was pared by 6 bases and J by 7 bases, with 12 bases of the junction left unmatched. CDR3 amino acids: CASSLHEGAGQPQHF. The CDR3 DNA follows: TGTGCCAGTAGCCTCCACGAGGGGGCTGGGCAGCCCCAGCATTTT.

V and J are TRBV5-5 and TRBJ2-5, with D possibly TRBD1 on 5 matching bases. Germline V lookup: CDR1 SGHKS, CDR2 YYEKEE (reference sequence). Between the trimmed V and J ends, which lost 4 bases and 3 bases, there was a span of 7 bases. This CDR3 is built from 12 residues. CDR3 nucleotides: TGTGCCAGCAGCGTGACAGAAGAGACCCAGTACTTC. Translation gives CASSVTEETQYF. Based on the CDR3 plus reference TRBV5-5 and TRBJ2-5, the full variable domain is DAGVTQSPTHLIKTRGQQVTLRCSPISGHKSVSWYQQVLGQGPQFIFQYYEKEERGRGNFPDRFSARQFPNYSSELNVNALLLGDSALYLCASSVTEETQYFGPGTRLLVL.

The gene calls are TRBV10-3 and TRBJ1-1, with 7 bases aligning to TRBD1. Trimming at V came to 5 bases and at J to 7 bases, leaving 4 bases not matched to a gene. This CDR3 has 12 residues. Germline V CDR1 and CDR2: ENHRY, SYGVKD. The CDR3 here is CAISPGQNEAFF. Here the CDR3 DNA reads TGTGCCATCAGTCCGGGACAGAATGAAGCTTTCTTT.

This sequence joins TRBV18 and TRBJ1-4; TRBD1 agrees at 9 bases. Germline V gives CDR1 KGHSH, CDR2 LQKENI. V lost 4 bases to trimming and J lost 5 bases; unmatched junction nucleotides: 5. This CDR3 comprises 15 residues. CDR3 DNA: TGTGCCAGCTCACGGACAGGGGCGGGGAATGAAAAACTGTTTTTT. It translates to CASSRTGAGNEKLFF.

The V gene is TRBV12-3 or TRBV12-4, the J gene TRBJ1-4; D uncertain. This CDR3 is 11 amino acids long. The ends were cut back, 3 bases at V and 8 bases at J, with 4 bases in the middle. The CDR3 sequence: CASSFLEKLFF. As DNA, the CDR3 is TGTGCCAGCAGTTTTTTAGAAAAACTGTTTTTT.

The rearrangement links TRBV7-8 to TRBJ2-2; maybe TRBD1 (6 bases). The CDR3 sequence is 16 residues long. Germline V gene data show CDR1 as SGHVS and CDR2 as FQNEAQ. V was shortened by 2 bases and J by 0 bases, with 10 bases between the two germline ends. In DNA, the CDR3 is TGTGCCAGCAGCTTAAGAGGGGGAACGAACACCGGGGAGCTGTTTTTT. Its protein is CASSLRGGTNTGELFF.

This clone was detected only a few times. V and J are TRBV7-6 and TRBJ2-7; D is undetermined. The germline V gene has CDR1 SGHVS and CDR2 FNYEAQ. The CDR3 is 14 amino acids. V lost 7 bases and J lost 3, with 16 bases in between. CDR3 in amino acids: CASNYVIWHYEQYF. The CDR3 nucleotides read TGTGCCAGCAATTATGTAATTTGGCACTACGAGCAGTACTTC.

The chain carries TRBV5-8 and TRBJ1-1; D perhaps matches TRBD1 (5 bases). V lost 5 bases and J 3 bases, leaving 17 bases between the germline ends. The CDR3 is 15 amino acids. Germline V gene sequence: CDR1 SGHTS, CDR2 YDEGEE. The CDR3 coding sequence is TGTGCCAGCAGACTACATGTGGGGGGGTACACTGAAGCTTTCTTT. It specifies CASRLHVGGYTEAFF.

The rearrangement links TRBV6-2 or TRBV6-3 to TRBJ2-7, with 11 bases that match TRBD1. The CDR3 runs 15 residues. With V trimmed by 6 bases and J by 2 bases, 6 bases remained unmatched. Germline V gives CDR1 MNHEY, CDR2 SVGEGT. The chain's CDR3 is CASSGTGGTTYEQYF. CDR3 sequence (DNA): TGTGCCAGCAGCGGGACAGGGGGGACTACCTACGAGCAGTACTTC.

A note on this clone: Other DNA sequences in the sample encode the same CDR3. This chain joins TRBV11-3 and TRBJ1-1, with D perhaps TRBD1 (5 bases). The CDR3 is made up of 13 amino acids. Trimming stripped 5 bases from V and 2 bases from J, with 9 bases between. Germline lookup yields CDR1 SGHNT and CDR2 YENEEA. In DNA form, the CDR3 reads TGTGCCAGCAGCCTGGGACTAAACACTGAAGCTTTCTTT. Translating it yields CASSLGLNTEAFF.

The J gene is TRBJ1-2, the V gene TRBV7-3; possibly TRBD1 for D (5 bases). CDR1 is SGHTA and CDR2 is FQGTGA in the germline V gene. The CDR3 sequence is 11 residues long. V was pared by 2 bases and J by 13 bases, with 11 bases between. The CDR3: CASSLGGTPTF. Written as DNA, the CDR3 is TGTGCCAGCAGCTTAGGGGGGACTCCCACCTTC.

The V and J genes are TRBV12-3 or TRBV12-4 and TRBJ1-2; D unclear. V lost 4 bases and J 5 bases, leaving 8 bases between the germline ends. This CDR3 is 12 amino acids long. In nucleotides, the CDR3 is TGTGCCAGCAGTTCGGAGGTTTATGGCTACACCTTC. The encoded protein is CASSSEVYGYTF.

This clone was found once. The chain couples TRBV6-5 to TRBJ1-1; no clear D gene. The CDR3 contains 11 residues. Germline CDR1 and CDR2: MNHEY and SVGAGI. V shed 7 bases and J shed 6 bases, with 9 bases lying between them. The DNA of the CDR3 is TGTGCCAGCATATTGGAGTCTGAAGCTTTCTTT. This encodes CASILESEAFF.

The gene calls are TRBV7-3 and TRBJ2-2; weak D call: TRBD1 (6 bases). The CDR3 has 16 residues. Germline-derived CDR1 and CDR2 are SGHTA and FQGTGA. V lost 5 bases to trimming and J lost 4 bases, with 17 bases between them. CDR3 DNA sequence: TGTGCCAGCAGCCCCTCAGGGGCAGGGTCCACCGGGGAGCTGTTTTTT. Translated, it gives CASSPSGAGSTGELFF.